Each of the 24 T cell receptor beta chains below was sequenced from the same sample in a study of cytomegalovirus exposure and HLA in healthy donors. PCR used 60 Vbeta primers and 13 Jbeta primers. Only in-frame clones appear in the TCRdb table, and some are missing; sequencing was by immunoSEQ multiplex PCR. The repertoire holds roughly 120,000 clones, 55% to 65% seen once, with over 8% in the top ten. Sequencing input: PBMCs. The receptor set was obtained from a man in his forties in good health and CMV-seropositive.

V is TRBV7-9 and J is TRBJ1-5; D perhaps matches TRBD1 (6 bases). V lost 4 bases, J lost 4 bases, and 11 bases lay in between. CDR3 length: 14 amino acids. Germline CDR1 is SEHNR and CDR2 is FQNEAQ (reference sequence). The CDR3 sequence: CASSWDTLNQPQHF. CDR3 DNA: TGTGCCAGCAGCTGGGACACGCTAAATCAGCCCCAGCATTTT.

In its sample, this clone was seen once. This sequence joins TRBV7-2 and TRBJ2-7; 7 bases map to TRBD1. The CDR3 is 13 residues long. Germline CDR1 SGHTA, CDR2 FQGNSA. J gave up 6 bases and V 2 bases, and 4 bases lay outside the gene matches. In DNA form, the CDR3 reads TGTGCCAGCAGCTTAACAACAGGGGCCGAGCAGTACTTC. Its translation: CASSLTTGAEQYF.

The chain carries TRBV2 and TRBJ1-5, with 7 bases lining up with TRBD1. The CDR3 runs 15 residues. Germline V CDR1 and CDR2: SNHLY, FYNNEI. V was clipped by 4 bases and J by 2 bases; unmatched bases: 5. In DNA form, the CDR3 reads TGTGCCAGCAGTGTACAGGGGCTGGGCAATCAGCCCCAGCATTTT. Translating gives CASSVQGLGNQPQHF. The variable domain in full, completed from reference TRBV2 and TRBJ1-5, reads EPEVTQTPSHQVTQMGQEVILRCVPISNHLYFYWYRQILGQKVEFLVSFYNNEISEKSEIFDDQFSVERPDGSNFTLKIRSTKLEDSAMYFCASSVQGLGNQPQHFGDGTRLSIL.

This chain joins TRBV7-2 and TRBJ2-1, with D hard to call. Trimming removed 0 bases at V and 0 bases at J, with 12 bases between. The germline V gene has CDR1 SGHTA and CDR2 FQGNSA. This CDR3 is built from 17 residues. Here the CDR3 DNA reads TGTGCCAGCAGCTTAGCGACGACTGCAAACTCCTACAATGAGCAGTTCTTC. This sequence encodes CASSLATTANSYNEQFF.

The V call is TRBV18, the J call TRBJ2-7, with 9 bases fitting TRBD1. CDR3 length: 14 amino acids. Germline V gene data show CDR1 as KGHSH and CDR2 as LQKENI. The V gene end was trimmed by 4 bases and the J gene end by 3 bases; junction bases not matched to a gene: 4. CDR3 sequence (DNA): TGTGCCAGCTCACTCCAGGACAGGGGCTACGAGCAGTACTTC. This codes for CASSLQDRGYEQYF.

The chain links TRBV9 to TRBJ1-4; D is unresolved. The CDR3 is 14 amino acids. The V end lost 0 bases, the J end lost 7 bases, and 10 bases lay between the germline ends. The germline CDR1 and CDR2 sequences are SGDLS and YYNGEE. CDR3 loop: CASSVGGVGEKLFF. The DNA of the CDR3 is TGTGCCAGCAGCGTAGGCGGGGTTGGTGAAAAACTGTTTTTT.

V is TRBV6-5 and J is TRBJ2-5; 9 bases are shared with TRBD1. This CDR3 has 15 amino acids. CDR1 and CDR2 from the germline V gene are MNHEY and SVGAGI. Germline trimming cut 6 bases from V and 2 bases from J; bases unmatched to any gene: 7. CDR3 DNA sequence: TGTGCCAGCAGATGGCCGGGACAGGGACAAGAGACCCAGTACTTC. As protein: CASRWPGQGQETQYF.

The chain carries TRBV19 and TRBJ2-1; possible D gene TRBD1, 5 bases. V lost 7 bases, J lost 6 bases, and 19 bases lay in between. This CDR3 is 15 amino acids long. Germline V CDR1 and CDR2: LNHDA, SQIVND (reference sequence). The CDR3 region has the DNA TGTGCCAGTACCTCCCAGCCAGGGCCGGGCAATGAGCAGTTCTTC. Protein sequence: CASTSQPGPGNEQFF.

CDR3 in amino acids: CASSLNLAGEETQYF. CDR3 DNA sequence: TGTGCCAGCAGCTTAAACCTAGCGGGGGAAGAGACCCAGTACTTC. The V gene is TRBV11-2, the J gene TRBJ2-5, with 10 bases aligning to TRBD2. CDR3 size: 15 residues. J was trimmed by 3 bases and V by 2 bases; bases with no gene match: 3. Germline CDR1 SGHAT, CDR2 FQNNGV.

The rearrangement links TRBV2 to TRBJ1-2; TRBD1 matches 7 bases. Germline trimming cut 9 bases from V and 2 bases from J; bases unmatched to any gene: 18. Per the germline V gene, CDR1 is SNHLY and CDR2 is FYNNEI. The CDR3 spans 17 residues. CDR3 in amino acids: CARWEDSDQGVNYGYTF. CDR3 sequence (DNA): TGTGCCAGGTGGGAGGACAGCGACCAGGGGGTCAACTATGGCTACACCTTC.

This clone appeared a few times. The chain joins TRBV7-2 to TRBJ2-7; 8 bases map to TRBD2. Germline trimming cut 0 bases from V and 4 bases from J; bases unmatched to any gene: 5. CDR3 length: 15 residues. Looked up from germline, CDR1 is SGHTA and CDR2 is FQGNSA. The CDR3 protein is CASSLASGVKYEQYF. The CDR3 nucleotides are TGTGCCAGCAGCTTAGCTAGCGGGGTGAAATACGAGCAGTACTTC.

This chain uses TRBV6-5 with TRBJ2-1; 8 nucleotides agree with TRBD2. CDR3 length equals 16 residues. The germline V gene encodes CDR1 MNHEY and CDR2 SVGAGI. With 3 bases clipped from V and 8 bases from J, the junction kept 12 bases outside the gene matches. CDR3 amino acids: CASSYEVAGIKDEQFF. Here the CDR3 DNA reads TGTGCCAGCAGTTATGAGGTAGCGGGAATAAAGGATGAGCAGTTCTTC.

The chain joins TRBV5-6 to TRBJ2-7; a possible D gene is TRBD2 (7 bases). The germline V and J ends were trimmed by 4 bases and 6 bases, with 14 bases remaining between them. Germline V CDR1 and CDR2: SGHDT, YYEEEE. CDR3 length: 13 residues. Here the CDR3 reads CASSHGLGGEQYF. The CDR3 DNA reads TGTGCCAGCAGCCACGGACTAGGGGGCGAGCAGTACTTC.

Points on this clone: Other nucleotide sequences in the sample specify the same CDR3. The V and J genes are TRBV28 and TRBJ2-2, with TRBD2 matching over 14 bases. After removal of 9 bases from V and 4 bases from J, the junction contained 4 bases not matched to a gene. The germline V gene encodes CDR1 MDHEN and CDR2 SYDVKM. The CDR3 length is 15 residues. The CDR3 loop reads CASGLAGGRTGELFF. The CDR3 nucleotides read TGTGCCAGTGGACTAGCGGGAGGCCGCACCGGGGAGCTGTTTTTT.

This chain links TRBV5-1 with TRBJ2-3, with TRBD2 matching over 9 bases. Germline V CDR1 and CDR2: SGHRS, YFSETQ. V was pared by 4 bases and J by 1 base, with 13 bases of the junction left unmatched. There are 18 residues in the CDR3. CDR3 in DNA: TGCGCCAGCAGCCCCGGGGGGGCGGGAGGGCCTGGCACAGATACGCAGTATTTT. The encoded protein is CASSPGGAGGPGTDTQYF.

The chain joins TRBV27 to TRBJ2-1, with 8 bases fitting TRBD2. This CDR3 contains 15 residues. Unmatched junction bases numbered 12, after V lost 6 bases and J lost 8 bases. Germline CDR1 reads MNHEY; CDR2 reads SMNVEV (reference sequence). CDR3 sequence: CASRSSREVFHEQFF. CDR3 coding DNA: TGTGCCAGCAGATCCTCGCGGGAGGTATTTCATGAGCAGTTCTTC.

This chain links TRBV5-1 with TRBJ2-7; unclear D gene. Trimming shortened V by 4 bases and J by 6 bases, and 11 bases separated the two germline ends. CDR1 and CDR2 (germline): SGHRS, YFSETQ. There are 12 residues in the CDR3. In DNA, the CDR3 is TGCGCCAGCAGCCCCTCGTTTAGCGAGCAGTACTTC. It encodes CASSPSFSEQYF.

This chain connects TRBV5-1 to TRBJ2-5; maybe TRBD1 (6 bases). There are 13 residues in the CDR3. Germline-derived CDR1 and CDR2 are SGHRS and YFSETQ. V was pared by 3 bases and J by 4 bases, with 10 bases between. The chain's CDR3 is CASSSRQVETQYF. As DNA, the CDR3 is TGCGCCAGCAGCTCCCGACAGGTAGAGACCCAGTACTTC.

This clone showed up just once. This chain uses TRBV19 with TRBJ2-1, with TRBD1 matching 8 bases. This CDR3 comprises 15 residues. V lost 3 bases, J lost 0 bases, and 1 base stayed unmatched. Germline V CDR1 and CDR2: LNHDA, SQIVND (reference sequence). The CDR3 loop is CASSIGTGSYNEQFF. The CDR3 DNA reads TGTGCCAGTAGTATCGGGACAGGCTCCTACAATGAGCAGTTCTTC.

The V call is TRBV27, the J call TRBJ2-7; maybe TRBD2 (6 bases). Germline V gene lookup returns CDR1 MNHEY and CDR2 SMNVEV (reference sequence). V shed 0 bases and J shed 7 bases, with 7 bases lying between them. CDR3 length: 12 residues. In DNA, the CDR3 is TGTGCCAGCAGTTTATCGGAGGGGGAGCAGTACTTC. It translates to CASSLSEGEQYF.

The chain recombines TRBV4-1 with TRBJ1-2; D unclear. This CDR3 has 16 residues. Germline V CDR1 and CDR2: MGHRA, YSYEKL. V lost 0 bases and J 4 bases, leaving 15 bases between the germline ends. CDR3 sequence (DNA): TGCGCCAGCAGCCAAGAGGATGAGGGAATTGGCTATGGCTACACCTTC. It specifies CASSQEDEGIGYGYTF.

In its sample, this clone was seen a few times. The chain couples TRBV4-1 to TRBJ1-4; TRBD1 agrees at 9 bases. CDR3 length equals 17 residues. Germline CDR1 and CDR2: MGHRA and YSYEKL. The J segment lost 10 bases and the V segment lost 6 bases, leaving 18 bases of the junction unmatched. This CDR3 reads CASRPSTLRDRVGKLFF. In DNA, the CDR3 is TGCGCCAGCAGACCATCAACTCTCCGGGACAGGGTTGGAAAACTGTTTTTT.

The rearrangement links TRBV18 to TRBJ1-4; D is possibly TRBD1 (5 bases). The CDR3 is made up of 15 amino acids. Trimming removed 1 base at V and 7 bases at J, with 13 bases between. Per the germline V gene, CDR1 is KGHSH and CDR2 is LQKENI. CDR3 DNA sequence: TGTGCCAGCTCACCACGAGAAGGGCAGGGTGAAAAACTGTTTTTT. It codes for CASSPREGQGEKLFF.

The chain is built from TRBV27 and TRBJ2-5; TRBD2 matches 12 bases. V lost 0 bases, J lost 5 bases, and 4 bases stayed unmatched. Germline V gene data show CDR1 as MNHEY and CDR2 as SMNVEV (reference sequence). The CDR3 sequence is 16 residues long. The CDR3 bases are TGTGCCAGCAGTTTATCCGGGACTAGCGGGTGGGAGACCCAGTACTTC. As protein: CASSLSGTSGWETQYF.